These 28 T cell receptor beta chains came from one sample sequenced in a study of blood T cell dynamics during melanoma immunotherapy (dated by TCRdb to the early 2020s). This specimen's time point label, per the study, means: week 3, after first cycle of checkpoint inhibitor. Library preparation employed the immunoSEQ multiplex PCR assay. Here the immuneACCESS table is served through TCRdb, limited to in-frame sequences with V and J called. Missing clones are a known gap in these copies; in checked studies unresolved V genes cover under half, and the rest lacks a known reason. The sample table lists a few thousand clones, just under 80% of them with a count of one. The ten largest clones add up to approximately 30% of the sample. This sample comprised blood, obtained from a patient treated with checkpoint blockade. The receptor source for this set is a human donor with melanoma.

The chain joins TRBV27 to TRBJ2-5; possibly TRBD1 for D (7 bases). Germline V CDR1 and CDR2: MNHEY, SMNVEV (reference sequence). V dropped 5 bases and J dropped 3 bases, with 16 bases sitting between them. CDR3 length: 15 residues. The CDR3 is CASSGGTAMKETQYF. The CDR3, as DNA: TGTGCCAGCAGTGGGGGGACAGCGATGAAAGAGACCCAGTACTTC.

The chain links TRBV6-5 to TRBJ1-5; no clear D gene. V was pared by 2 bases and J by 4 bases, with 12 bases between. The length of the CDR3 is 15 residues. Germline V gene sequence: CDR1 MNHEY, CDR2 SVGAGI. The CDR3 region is CASSYVDRGNQPQHF. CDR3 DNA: TGTGCCAGCAGTTACGTCGACCGTGGGAATCAGCCCCAGCATTTT.

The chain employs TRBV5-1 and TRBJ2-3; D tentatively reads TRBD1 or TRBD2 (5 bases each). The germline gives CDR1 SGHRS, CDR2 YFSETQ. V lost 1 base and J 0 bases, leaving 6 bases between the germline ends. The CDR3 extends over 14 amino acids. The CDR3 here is CASSLWGSTDTQYF. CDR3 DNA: TGCGCCAGCAGCTTGTGGGGGAGCACAGATACGCAGTATTTT.

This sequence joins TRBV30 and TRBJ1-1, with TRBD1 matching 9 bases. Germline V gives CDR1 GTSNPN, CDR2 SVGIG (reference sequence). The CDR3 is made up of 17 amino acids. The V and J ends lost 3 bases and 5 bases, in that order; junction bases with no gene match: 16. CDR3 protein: CAWSRSPSTGGRTEAFF. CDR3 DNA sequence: TGTGCCTGGAGCCGTAGCCCATCGACAGGGGGAAGGACTGAAGCTTTCTTT.

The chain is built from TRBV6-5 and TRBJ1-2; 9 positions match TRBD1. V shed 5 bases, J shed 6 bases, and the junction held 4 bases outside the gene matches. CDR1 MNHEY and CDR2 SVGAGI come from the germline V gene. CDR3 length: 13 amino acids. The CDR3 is CASSPWTGDGYTF. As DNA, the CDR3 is TGTGCCAGCAGTCCCTGGACAGGGGATGGCTACACCTTC.

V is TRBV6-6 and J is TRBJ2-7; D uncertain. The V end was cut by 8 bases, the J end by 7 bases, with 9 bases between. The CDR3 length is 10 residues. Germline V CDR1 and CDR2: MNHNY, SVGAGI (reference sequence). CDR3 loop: CASGLPEQYF. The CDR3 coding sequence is TGTGCCAGCGGGCTCCCTGAGCAGTACTTC.

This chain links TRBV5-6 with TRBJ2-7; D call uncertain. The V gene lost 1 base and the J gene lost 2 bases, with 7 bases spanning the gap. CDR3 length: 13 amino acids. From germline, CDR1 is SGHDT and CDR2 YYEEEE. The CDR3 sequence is CASSLSGPYEQYF. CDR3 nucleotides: TGTGCCAGCAGCTTGAGTGGTCCCTACGAGCAGTACTTC.

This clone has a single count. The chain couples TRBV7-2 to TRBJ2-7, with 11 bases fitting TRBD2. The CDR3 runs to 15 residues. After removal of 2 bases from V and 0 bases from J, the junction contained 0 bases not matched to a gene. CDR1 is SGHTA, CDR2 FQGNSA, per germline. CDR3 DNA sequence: TGTGCCAGCAGCTTAACTAGCGGGGGCTCCTACGAGCAGTACTTC. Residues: CASSLTSGGSYEQYF. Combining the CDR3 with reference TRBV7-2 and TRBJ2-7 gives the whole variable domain GAGVSQSPSNKVTEKGKDVELRCDPISGHTALYWYRQSLGQGLEFLIYFQGNSAPDKSGLPSDRFSAERTGGSVSTLTIQRTQQEDSAVYLCASSLTSGGSYEQYFGPGTRLTVT.

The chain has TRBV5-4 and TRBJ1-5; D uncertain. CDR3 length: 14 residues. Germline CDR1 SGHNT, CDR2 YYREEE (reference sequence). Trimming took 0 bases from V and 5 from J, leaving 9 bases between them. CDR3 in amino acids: CASSLEAADQPQHF. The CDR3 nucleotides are TGTGCCAGCAGCTTGGAGGCAGCAGATCAGCCCCAGCATTTT.

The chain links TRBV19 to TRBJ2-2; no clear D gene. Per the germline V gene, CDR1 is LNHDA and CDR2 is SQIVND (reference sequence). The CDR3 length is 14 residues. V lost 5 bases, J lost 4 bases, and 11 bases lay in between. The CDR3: CASSQGWGTGELFF. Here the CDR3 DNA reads TGTGCCAGTAGTCAAGGATGGGGCACCGGGGAGCTGTTTTTT.

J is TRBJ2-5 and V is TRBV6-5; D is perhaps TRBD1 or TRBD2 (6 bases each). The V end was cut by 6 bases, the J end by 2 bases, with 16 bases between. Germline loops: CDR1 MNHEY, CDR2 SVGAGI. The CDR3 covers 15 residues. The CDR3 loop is CASSRGTPTQETQYF. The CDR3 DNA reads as TGTGCCAGCAGCCGCGGGACACCAACACAAGAGACCCAGTACTTC.

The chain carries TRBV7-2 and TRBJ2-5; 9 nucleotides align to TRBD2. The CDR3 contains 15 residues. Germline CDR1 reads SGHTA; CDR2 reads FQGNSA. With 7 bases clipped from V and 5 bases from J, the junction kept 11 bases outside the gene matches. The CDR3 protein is CASTLRAGGPETQYF. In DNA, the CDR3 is TGTGCCAGCACTTTACGCGCGGGGGGGCCGGAGACCCAGTACTTC.

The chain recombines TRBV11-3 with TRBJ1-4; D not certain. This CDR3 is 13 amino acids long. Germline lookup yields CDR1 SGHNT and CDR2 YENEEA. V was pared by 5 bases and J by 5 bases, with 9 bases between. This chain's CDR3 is CASSKSTNEKLFF. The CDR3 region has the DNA TGTGCCAGCAGCAAAAGTACGAATGAAAAACTGTTTTTT.

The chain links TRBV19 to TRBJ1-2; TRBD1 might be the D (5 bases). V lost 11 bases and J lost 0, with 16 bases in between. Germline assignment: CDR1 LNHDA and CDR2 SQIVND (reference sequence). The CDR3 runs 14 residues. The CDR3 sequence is CASTRGSSNYGYTF. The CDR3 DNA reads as TGTGCCTCAACACGGGGCAGCTCTAACTATGGCTACACCTTC.

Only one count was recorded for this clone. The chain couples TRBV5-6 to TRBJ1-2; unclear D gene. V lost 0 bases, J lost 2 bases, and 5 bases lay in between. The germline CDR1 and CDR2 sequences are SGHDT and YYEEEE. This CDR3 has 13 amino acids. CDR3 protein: CASSLVGNYGYTF. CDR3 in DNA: TGTGCCAGCAGCTTGGTAGGGAACTATGGCTACACCTTC.

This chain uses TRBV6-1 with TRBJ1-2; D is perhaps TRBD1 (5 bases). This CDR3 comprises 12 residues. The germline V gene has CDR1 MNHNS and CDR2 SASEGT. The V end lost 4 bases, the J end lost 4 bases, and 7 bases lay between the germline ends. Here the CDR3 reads CASSAGSYGYTF. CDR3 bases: TGTGCCAGCAGTGCAGGGAGCTATGGCTACACCTTC.

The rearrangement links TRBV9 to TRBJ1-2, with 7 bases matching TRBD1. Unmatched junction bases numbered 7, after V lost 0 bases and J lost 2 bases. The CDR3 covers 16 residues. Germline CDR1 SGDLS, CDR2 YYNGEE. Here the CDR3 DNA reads TGTGCCAGCAGCGTAGGGGCAGGGGGTCGGAACTATGGCTACACCTTC. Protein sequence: CASSVGAGGRNYGYTF.

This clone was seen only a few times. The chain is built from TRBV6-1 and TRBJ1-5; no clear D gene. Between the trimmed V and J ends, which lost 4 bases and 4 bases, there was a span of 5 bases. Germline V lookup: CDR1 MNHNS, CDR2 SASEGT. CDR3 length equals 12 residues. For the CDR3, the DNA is TGTGCCAGCAGTGGGGAGAATCAGCCCCAGCATTTT. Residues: CASSGENQPQHF.

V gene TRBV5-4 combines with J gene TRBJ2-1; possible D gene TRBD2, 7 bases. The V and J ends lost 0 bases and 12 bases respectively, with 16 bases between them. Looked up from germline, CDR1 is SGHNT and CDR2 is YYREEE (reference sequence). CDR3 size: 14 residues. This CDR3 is CASSLDPRGGGQFF. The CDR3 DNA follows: TGTGCCAGCAGCTTGGACCCGAGAGGGGGGGGGCAGTTCTTC.

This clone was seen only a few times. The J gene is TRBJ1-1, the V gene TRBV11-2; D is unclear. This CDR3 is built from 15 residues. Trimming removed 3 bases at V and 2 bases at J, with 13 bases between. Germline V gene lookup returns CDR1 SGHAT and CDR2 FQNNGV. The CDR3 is CASSLGFRLNTEAFF. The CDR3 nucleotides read TGTGCCAGCAGCTTGGGGTTTAGGCTAAACACTGAAGCTTTCTTT.

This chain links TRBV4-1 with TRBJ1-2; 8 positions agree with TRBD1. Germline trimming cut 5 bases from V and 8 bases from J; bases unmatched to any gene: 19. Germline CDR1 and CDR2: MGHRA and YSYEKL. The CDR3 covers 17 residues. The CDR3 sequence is CASSSGQGEAVGQGYTF. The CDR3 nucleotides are TGCGCCAGCAGCTCAGGACAGGGCGAAGCCGTCGGGCAAGGCTACACCTTC.

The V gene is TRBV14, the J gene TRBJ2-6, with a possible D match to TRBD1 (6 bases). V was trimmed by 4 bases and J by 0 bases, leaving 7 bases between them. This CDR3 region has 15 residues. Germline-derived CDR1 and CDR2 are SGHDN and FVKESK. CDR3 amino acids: CASSRGGSGANVLTF. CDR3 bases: TGTGCCAGCAGCCGAGGGGGCTCTGGGGCCAACGTCCTGACTTTC.

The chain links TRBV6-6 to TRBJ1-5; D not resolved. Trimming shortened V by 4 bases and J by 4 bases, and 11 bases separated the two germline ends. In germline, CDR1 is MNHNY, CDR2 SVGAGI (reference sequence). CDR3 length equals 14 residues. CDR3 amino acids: CASSFWDRNQPQHF. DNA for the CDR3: TGTGCCAGCAGTTTCTGGGATCGAAATCAGCCCCAGCATTTT.

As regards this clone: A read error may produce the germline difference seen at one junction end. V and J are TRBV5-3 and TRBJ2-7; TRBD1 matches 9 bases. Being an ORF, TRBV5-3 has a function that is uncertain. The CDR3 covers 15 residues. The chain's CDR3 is CASSSPGTGWYEQYF. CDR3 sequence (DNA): TGTGCCAGCAGCTCTCCCGGGACAGGGTGGTACGAGCAGTACTTC.

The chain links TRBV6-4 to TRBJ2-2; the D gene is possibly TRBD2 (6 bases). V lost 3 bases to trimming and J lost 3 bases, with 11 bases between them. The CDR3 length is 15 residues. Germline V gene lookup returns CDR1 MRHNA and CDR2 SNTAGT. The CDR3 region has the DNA TGTGCCAGCAGTGAGGTGGGAGGCCACACCGGGGAGCTGTTTTTT. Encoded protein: CASSEVGGHTGELFF.

The CDR3 coding sequence is TGTGCCAGCAGCTTTTACCCGGGCGTTGGCTATGGCTACACCTTC. The encoded protein is CASSFYPGVGYGYTF. The J gene is TRBJ1-2, the V gene TRBV7-2; no definite D call. The CDR3 is 15 amino acids. The germline V gene encodes CDR1 SGHTA and CDR2 FQGNSA. V was cut by 3 bases and J by 4 bases, with 15 bases left in between.

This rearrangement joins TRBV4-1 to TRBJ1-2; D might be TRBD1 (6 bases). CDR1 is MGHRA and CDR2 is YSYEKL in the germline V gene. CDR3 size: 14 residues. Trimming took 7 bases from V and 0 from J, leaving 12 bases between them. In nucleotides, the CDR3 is TGCGCCAGCACCCCCGGGACATCTAACTATGGCTACACCTTC. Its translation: CASTPGTSNYGYTF.

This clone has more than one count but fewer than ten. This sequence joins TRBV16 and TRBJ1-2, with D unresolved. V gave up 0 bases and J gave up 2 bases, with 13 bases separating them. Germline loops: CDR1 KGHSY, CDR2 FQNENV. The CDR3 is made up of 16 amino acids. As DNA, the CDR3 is TGTGCCAGCAGCCAATCAAACGCAGGATCAAACTATGGCTACACCTTC. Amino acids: CASSQSNAGSNYGYTF.